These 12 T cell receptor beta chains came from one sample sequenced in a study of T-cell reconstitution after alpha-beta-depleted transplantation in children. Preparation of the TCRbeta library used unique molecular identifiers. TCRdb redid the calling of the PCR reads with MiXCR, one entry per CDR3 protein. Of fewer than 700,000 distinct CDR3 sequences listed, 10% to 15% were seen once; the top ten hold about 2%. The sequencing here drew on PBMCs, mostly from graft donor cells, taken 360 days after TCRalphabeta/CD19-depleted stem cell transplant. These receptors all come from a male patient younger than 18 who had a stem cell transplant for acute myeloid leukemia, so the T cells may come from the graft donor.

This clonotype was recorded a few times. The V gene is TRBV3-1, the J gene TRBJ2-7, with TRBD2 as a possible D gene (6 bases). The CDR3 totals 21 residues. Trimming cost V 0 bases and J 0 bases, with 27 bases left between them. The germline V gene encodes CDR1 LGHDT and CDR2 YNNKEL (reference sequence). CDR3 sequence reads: CASSQDAIGLLSGLSSYEQYF. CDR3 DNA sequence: TGTGCCAGCAGCCAAGATGCCATTGGGCTACTTTCAGGACTATCCTCCTACGAGCAGTACTTC.

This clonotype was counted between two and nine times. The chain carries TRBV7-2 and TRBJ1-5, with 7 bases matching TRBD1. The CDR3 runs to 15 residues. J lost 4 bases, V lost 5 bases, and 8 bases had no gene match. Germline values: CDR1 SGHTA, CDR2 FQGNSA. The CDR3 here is CASSPRGLRNQPQHF. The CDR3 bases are TGTGCCAGCAGCCCAAGGGGGCTACGAAATCAGCCCCAGCATTTT.

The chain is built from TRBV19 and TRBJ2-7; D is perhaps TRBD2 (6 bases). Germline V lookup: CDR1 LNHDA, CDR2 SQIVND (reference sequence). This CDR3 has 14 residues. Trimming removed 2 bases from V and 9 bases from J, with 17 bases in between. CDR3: CASSILPFKEGQYF. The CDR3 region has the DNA TGTGCCAGTAGTATACTGCCGTTCAAGGAGGGGCAGTACTTC.

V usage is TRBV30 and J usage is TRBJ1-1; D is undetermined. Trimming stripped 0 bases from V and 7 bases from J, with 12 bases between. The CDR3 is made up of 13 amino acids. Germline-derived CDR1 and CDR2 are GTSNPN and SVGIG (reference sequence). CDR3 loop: CAWSVLDGGEAFF. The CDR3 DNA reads TGTGCCTGGAGTGTACTAGACGGAGGTGAAGCTTTCTTT.

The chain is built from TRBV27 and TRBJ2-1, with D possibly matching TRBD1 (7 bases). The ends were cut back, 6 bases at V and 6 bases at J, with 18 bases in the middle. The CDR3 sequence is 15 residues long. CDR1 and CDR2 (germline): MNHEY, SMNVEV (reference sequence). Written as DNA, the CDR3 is TGTGCCAGCAGCACGCCAGGGGGAGCGGGCAATGAGCAGTTCTTC. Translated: CASSTPGGAGNEQFF.

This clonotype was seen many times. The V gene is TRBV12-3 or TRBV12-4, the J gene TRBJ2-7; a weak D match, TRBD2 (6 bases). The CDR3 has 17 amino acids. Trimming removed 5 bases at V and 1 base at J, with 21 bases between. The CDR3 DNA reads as TGTGCCAGCAGTGCCCACTACGGGAGCGCGGCGTCCTACGAGCAGTACTTC. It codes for CASSAHYGSAASYEQYF.

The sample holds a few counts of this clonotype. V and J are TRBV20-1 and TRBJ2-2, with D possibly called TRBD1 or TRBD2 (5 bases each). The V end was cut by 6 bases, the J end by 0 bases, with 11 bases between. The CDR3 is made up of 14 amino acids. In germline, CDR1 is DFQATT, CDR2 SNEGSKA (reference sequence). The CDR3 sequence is CSARDGSNTGELFF. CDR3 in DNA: TGCAGTGCCCGGGACGGGTCGAACACCGGGGAGCTGTTTTTT.

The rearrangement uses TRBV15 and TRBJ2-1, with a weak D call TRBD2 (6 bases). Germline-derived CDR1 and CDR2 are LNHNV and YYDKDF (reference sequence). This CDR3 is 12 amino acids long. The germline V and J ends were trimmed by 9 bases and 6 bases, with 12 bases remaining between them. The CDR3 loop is CATDVGGNEQFF. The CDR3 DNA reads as TGTGCCACAGATGTGGGGGGCAATGAGCAGTTCTTC.

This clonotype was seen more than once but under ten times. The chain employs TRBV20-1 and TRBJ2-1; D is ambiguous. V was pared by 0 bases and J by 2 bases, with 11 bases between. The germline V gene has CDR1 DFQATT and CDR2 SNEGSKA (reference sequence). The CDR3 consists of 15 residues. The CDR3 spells CSARELARTYNEQFF. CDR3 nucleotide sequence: TGCAGTGCTAGAGAGTTGGCGCGTACCTACAATGAGCAGTTCTTC.

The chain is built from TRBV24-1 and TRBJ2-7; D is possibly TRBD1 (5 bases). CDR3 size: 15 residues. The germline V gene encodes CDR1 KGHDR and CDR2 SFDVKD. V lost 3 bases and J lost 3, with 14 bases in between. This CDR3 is CATSDPAGNYYEQYF. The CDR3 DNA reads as TGTGCCACCAGTGATCCCGCAGGGAATTACTACGAGCAGTACTTC.

CDR3 nucleotides: TGTGCCAGCAGCGTAGCGGGAGGGCACTACAATGAGCAGTTCTTC. Its translation: CASSVAGGHYNEQFF. The chain recombines TRBV9 with TRBJ2-1; 8 nucleotides match TRBD2. The CDR3 totals 15 residues. Germline-derived CDR1 and CDR2 are SGDLS and YYNGEE. Losses at the gene ends were 0 bases for V and 3 bases for J; bases not matched to a gene: 2.

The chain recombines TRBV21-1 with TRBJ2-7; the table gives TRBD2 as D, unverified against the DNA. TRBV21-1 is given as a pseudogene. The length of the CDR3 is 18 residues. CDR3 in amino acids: CASSQNRLTGTKGNEQYF. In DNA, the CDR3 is TGTGCCAGCAGCCAAAACCGATTGACCGGGACTAAGGGAAACGAGCAGTACTTC.